This T cell receptor beta chain stems from a study of T cells in Graves' hyperthyroidism and ophthalmopathy. Study in general: Peripheral blood was secured at the point of initial diagnosis, before any treatment. Study observations and caveats: For ophthalmopathy, model prediction preceded onset by a median approximately 6 months. Also found in blood were most expanded thyroid clonotypes above 0.001.

The CDR3 length is 15 residues. Germline lookup yields CDR1 SGDLS and CDR2 YYNGEE. With 3 bases clipped from V and 5 bases from J, the junction kept 8 bases outside the gene matches. The sample holds a few counts of this clonotype. Its cognate antigen is unknown. It was RNA transcripts that yielded the amplified TCR beta CDR3 regions. Researchers ran a first-round RT-PCR on the TCR CDR3 using the HTBI primer set. TCRdb used MiXCR to reprocess the multiplex PCR reads, holding one entry per CDR3 protein. Of 450,000 to 550,000 distinct CDR3 sequences in the sample, around 24% were seen once. This sequence originates from a woman aged 30 to 39 with Graves' ophthalmopathy. The V and J genes are TRBV9 and TRBJ2-7; 10 nucleotides agree with TRBD1. The material sequenced was blood. The CDR3 DNA reads as TGTGCCAGCAGCGCGCGAGCCGGGACAGGGGACGAGCAGTACTTC. It yields the protein CASSARAGTGDEQYF.